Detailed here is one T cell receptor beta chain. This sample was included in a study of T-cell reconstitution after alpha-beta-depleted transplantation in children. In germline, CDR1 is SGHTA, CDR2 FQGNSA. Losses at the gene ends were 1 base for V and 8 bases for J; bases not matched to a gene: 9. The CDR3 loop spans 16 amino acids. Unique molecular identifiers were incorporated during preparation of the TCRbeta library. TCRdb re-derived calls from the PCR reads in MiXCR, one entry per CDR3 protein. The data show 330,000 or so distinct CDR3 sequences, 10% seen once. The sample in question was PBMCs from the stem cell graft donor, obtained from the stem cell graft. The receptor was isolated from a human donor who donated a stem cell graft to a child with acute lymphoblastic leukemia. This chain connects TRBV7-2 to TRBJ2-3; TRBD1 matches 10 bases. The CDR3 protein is CASSLGGGQGRGTQYF. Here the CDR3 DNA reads TGTGCCAGCAGCTTAGGAGGGGGACAGGGGAGGGGTACGCAGTATTTT.